The clone carrying this T cell receptor (beta chain) has more than one count but fewer than ten. Its target is not known. Each of the sorted populations had a purity greater than 98%. This sample stems from a study of beta chain features in type 1 diabetes. Overall study findings and caveats: Significant though moderate, a shortening of TCRB CDR3s appeared in all four CD4+ subsets of Type 1 diabetes patients. For cells with high TCR expression, cDNA sequencing could yield over-representation. At VDJ recombination sites, type 1 diabetes patients had fewer insertions and more deleted nucleotides. Whatever favoring of shorter templates PCR might show would apply equally to patients and controls.

TCRB transcripts that were expressed got sequenced, as all of the isolated RNA had been reverse transcribed. Method: immunoSEQ multiplex PCR; TCRdb's copy keeps in-frame clones and lacks some. This table has about 650,000 clones, 9.5% to 15% appearing once. Germline V lookup: CDR1 SGHRS, CDR2 YFSETQ. The CDR3 runs to 14 residues. V lost 1 base and J 3 bases, leaving 10 bases between the germline ends. The sequenced material came from naive CD4+ T cells from blood. The V call is TRBV5-1, the J call TRBJ2-5; D is undetermined. This sequence originates from a man aged 30 to 39 with type 1 diabetes. CDR3 coding DNA: TGCGCCAGCAGCTTGAGCTTGGCAGAAGAGACCCAGTACTTC. Translation: CASSLSLAEETQYF.